What follows are 8 T cell receptor beta chains derived from one specimen sequenced in a study of cytomegalovirus exposure and HLA in healthy donors. PCR primers comprised 60 Vbeta and 13 Jbeta primers. Using immunoSEQ multiplex PCR, the repertoire was profiled, and TCRdb retains in-frame clones only, with some absent. The sample table includes fewer than 150,000 clones. Material: PBMCs. The receptors stem from a man in his forties or fifties in good health and CMV-seronegative.

The gene calls are TRBV11-2 and TRBJ1-2, with 7 bases matching TRBD1. The CDR3 runs 14 residues. The V segment lost 5 bases and the J segment 7 bases; nucleotides outside the gene matches: 10. Germline CDR1 is SGHAT and CDR2 is FQNNGV. Here the CDR3 DNA reads TGTGCCAGCAGCCCCGTCCTGACAGGGCTTGGCTACACCTTC. This gives the protein CASSPVLTGLGYTF.

The CDR3 DNA reads as TGTGCCAGCAGTTTGACTAGCGGGTTCCCCGGGGAGCTGTTTTTT. Amino acids: CASSLTSGFPGELFF. The V call is TRBV7-2, the J call TRBJ2-2, with 10 nucleotides matching TRBD2. Per the germline V gene, CDR1 is SGHTA and CDR2 is FQGNSA. The CDR3 is 15 amino acids. Trimming took 6 bases from V and 6 from J; bases not matched to a gene: 7. The full variable domain, with the rest looked up from reference TRBV7-2 and TRBJ2-2, is GAGVSQSPSNKVTEKGKDVELRCDPISGHTALYWYRQSLGQGLEFLIYFQGNSAPDKSGLPSDRFSAERTGGSVSTLTIQRTQQEDSAVYLCASSLTSGFPGELFFGEGSRLTVL.

The genes are TRBV19 and TRBJ2-7, with D maybe TRBD2 (5 bases). This CDR3 is 16 amino acids long. V was shortened by 0 bases and J by 3 bases, with 15 bases between the two germline ends. CDR1 and CDR2 from the germline V gene are LNHDA and SQIVND (reference sequence). The CDR3 DNA follows: TGTGCCAGTAGTATAGATGGTGGAGAGGGCAGCTACGAGCAGTACTTC. As protein: CASSIDGGEGSYEQYF.

The chain joins TRBV5-1 to TRBJ2-2; D ambiguous. Germline lookup yields CDR1 SGHRS and CDR2 YFSETQ. This CDR3 has 14 amino acids. The V end lost 4 bases, the J end lost 0 bases, and 7 bases lay between the germline ends. The CDR3 bases are TGCGCCAGCAGCCGCAGTGCGAACACCGGGGAGCTGTTTTTT. It is translated as CASSRSANTGELFF.

The V and J genes are TRBV11-1 and TRBJ2-7, with 7 bases matching TRBD1. Germline assignment: CDR1 SGHAT and CDR2 FQDESV (reference sequence). Unmatched junction bases numbered 8, after V lost 4 bases and J lost 2 bases. The CDR3 loop spans 15 amino acids. The CDR3: CASSSRDRKAYEQYF. The DNA of the CDR3 is TGTGCCAGCAGCTCCCGGGACAGAAAAGCCTACGAGCAGTACTTC.

DNA for the CDR3: TGTGCCAGCAGCTTAAGATCGCTATACAATGAGCAGTTCTTC. This codes for CASSLRSLYNEQFF. The chain combines TRBV11-1 with TRBJ2-1; D call uncertain. Germline CDR1 is SGHAT and CDR2 is FQDESV (reference sequence). V was shortened by 2 bases and J by 4 bases, with 9 bases between the two germline ends. The length of the CDR3 is 14 residues. Combining the CDR3 with reference TRBV11-1 and TRBJ2-1 gives the whole variable domain EAEVAQSPRYKITEKSQAVAFWCDPISGHATLYWYRQILGQGPELLVQFQDESVVDDSQLPKDRFSAERLKGVDSTLKIQPAELGDSAMYLCASSLRSLYNEQFFGPGTRLTVL.

The V call is TRBV10-3, the J call TRBJ2-7, with TRBD1 matching 8 bases. Germline assignment: CDR1 ENHRY and CDR2 SYGVKD. The CDR3 has 11 residues. V was clipped by 10 bases and J by 3 bases; unmatched bases: 2. The CDR3 DNA sequence: TGTGCCACGGGGACAGGCTACGAGCAGTACTTC. It specifies CATGTGYEQYF.

The V gene is TRBV6-6, the J gene TRBJ2-3, with D tentatively TRBD1 (5 bases). The germline V gene encodes CDR1 MNHNY and CDR2 SVGAGI (reference sequence). Trimming cost V 0 bases and J 4 bases, with 11 bases left between them. This CDR3 has 15 residues. CDR3 nucleotide sequence: TGTGCCAGCAGTTACTCGGGCGAAGGGGCAGATACGCAGTATTTT. Translated, it gives CASSYSGEGADTQYF.